Sequencing of this T cell receptor (beta chain) was carried out in a study of T-cell memory formation after mild COVID-19. Looking at the study overall: TCR clusters were largely donor specific. Points from the study as a whole: In second-wave clones peaking day 37, SARS-CoV-2 specificity remained unconfirmed. Day 15 to 85 contracting clones showed balanced CD4/CD8; day 15 to 37 expanders favored CD4+.

The sample holds a few counts of this clonotype. Its target is unknown. Constant-segment primers and 5'RACE yielded cDNA libraries for TCR alpha and TCR beta, each carrying sample barcodes and UMIs. TCRdb ran MiXCR on the 5' RACE reads and lists one entry per CDR3 protein. The data hold roughly 300,000 distinct CDR3 sequences, with less than 9.5% observed a single time. V was clipped by 2 bases and J by 1 base, with 6 bases between them. CDR3 size: 13 residues. Germline V gene sequence: CDR1 SGHRS, CDR2 YFSETQ. This chain joins TRBV5-1 and TRBJ1-1, with D uncertain. This TCR was recovered from a man younger than 35 who had mild COVID-19 (a few samples of this study predate the infection). Cell type and time point are not known. Sequenced material: PBMCs or a T cell subset sorted from them (not recorded which). CDR3 protein: CASSFRPNTEAFF. CDR3 coding DNA: TGCGCCAGCAGCTTTCGCCCGAACACTGAAGCTTTCTTT.